What follows describes a single T cell receptor (beta chain). This specimen comes from a study of blood T cell repertoires in COVID-19. CDR1 is MNHNY and CDR2 is SVGAGI in the germline V gene (reference sequence). The CDR3 sequence is 16 residues long. The trim removed 4 bases at V and 8 bases at J, leaving 7 bases unmatched. The table came from immunoSEQ multiplex PCR; TCRdb's copy has only in-frame clones and leaves some out. Among about 200,000 clones, 70% to 90% were seen once, and the ten largest hold less than 5%. This chain connects TRBV6-6 to TRBJ2-1; 14 nucleotides line up with TRBD2. The clonotype originates from a middle-aged woman with acute COVID-19. Source material: PBMCs or T cells enriched from blood (not recorded which). The CDR3 DNA follows: TGTGCCAGCAGTTCGCGGGGGACTAGCGGGAGCTATGAGCAGTTCTTC. Its translation: CASSSRGTSGSYEQFF.